Listed here are 13 T cell receptor beta chains from one sample, sequenced in a study of OX40 agonist ivuxolimab in advanced cancers. The method was immunoSEQ multiplex PCR; TCRdb's version includes in-frame clones alone and lacks a portion of them. The repertoire has fewer than 50,000 clones, about 92% of them found once; the top ten carry about a tenth. Specimen: CD4+ or CD8+ T cells sorted from blood, collected in a trial of the OX40 agonist ivuxolimab. The origin of the receptors is an adult with an advanced solid tumor such as melanoma, head and neck, liver or kidney cancer.

This chain joins TRBV5-5 and TRBJ1-6; D gene uncertain. V shed 4 bases and J shed 0 bases, with 11 bases lying between them. CDR1 and CDR2 (germline): SGHKS, YYEKEE (reference sequence). The CDR3 is 16 amino acids. The CDR3 is CASSLRLSSYNSPLHF. DNA of the CDR3: TGTGCCAGCAGCCTCCGGTTGAGCTCCTATAATTCACCCCTCCACTTT.

The chain joins TRBV28 to TRBJ2-5; D is ambiguous. This CDR3 has 13 amino acids. CDR1 and CDR2 from the germline V gene are MDHEN and SYDVKM. Trimming left V 1 base short and J 4 bases short, with 7 bases between. CDR3 DNA sequence: TGTGCCAGCAGTTTATCGGGCGGAGAGACCCAGTACTTC. This translates into CASSLSGGETQYF.

This clone appeared once. The chain carries TRBV5-6 and TRBJ1-2; D ambiguous. Per the germline V gene, CDR1 is SGHDT and CDR2 is YYEEEE. V lost 3 bases, J lost 2 bases, and 2 bases lay in between. This CDR3 is built from 11 residues. Here the CDR3 reads CASSWNYGYTF. In DNA form, the CDR3 reads TGTGCCAGCAGCTGGAACTATGGCTACACCTTC.

The chain uses TRBV19 and TRBJ2-1; the match to TRBD2 covers 8 bases. The germline gives CDR1 LNHDA, CDR2 SQIVND (reference sequence). The CDR3 runs to 14 residues. Unmatched junction bases numbered 4, after V lost 2 bases and J lost 7 bases. The CDR3 region is CASSISGGRNEQFF. Written as DNA, the CDR3 is TGTGCCAGTAGTATAAGCGGCGGGAGGAATGAGCAGTTCTTC.

V is TRBV7-6 and J is TRBJ2-7; D is perhaps TRBD2 (5 bases). Trimming pared 1 base from V and 2 bases from J, leaving 12 bases between. Germline assignment: CDR1 SGHVS and CDR2 FNYEAQ. CDR3 length equals 15 residues. The CDR3 DNA is TGTGCCAGCAGCTTAGAGGAGGCGAGGCCCTACGAGCAGTACTTC. Its translation: CASSLEEARPYEQYF. Together with reference TRBV7-6 and TRBJ2-7, the CDR3 gives the full variable domain: GAGVSQSPRYKVTKRGQDVALRCDPISGHVSLYWYRQALGQGPEFLTYFNYEAQQDKSGLPNDRFSAERPEGSISTLTIQRTEQRDSAMYRCASSLEEARPYEQYFGPGTRLTVT.

V and J are TRBV29-1 and TRBJ2-7; tentatively, D is TRBD2 (6 bases). Trimming removed 6 bases at V and 6 bases at J, with 18 bases between. Per germline, CDR1 SQVTM and CDR2 ANQGSEA. This CDR3 comprises 13 residues. Here the CDR3 reads CSVGPGGVGEQYF. The DNA of the CDR3 is TGCAGCGTCGGGCCCGGCGGGGTGGGCGAGCAGTACTTC.

The rearrangement links TRBV7-9 to TRBJ2-7; D is undetermined. The CDR3 runs 12 residues. V shed 0 bases and J shed 5 bases, with 5 bases lying between them. Looked up from germline, CDR1 is SEHNR and CDR2 is FQNEAQ (reference sequence). The CDR3 bases are TGTGCCAGCAGCTTAGCAACCCACGAGCAGTACTTC. As protein: CASSLATHEQYF.

The chain uses TRBV2 and TRBJ1-1; the D gene is possibly TRBD1 (6 bases). Trimming removed 1 base at V and 6 bases at J, with 18 bases between. The CDR3 extends over 16 amino acids. The V gene's germline CDR1 is SNHLY and CDR2 FYNNEI. The CDR3 is CASSEGGHPAEAEAFF. The CDR3 DNA reads as TGTGCCAGCAGTGAAGGGGGACACCCGGCGGAGGCTGAAGCTTTCTTT.

This clone came up a few times. This chain uses TRBV6-1 with TRBJ1-6; 7 nucleotides match TRBD1. Trimming cost V 4 bases and J 7 bases; bases outside gene matches: 13. CDR1 is MNHNS and CDR2 is SASEGT in the germline V gene. The CDR3 sequence is 17 residues long. CDR3 coding DNA: TGTGCCAGCAGTGCGGAGGGAGACAGGGTTAGCAATTCACCCCTCCACTTT. This gives the protein CASSAEGDRVSNSPLHF.

The V call is TRBV2, the J call TRBJ2-2, with TRBD2 identical over 9 bases. CDR3 length: 16 residues. CDR1 and CDR2 from the germline V gene are SNHLY and FYNNEI. The V and J ends lost 7 bases and 3 bases, in that order; junction bases with no gene match: 9. The DNA of the CDR3 is TGTGCCAGCACCGGAGAGGCTAGCGGGGACACCGGGGAGCTGTTTTTT. This gives the protein CASTGEASGDTGELFF.

The chain employs TRBV6-5 and TRBJ2-7; D may correspond to TRBD1 or TRBD2 (5 bases each). With 9 bases removed from V and 0 bases from J, the gap between germline ends came to 12 bases. The CDR3 has 13 residues. Looked up from germline, CDR1 is MNHEY and CDR2 is SVGAGI. The CDR3 DNA follows: TGTGCCAGTGGAGAGGGGTTCTCCTACGAGCAGTACTTC. Translated: CASGEGFSYEQYF.

The chain uses TRBV7-9 and TRBJ2-2, with 13 bases lining up with TRBD2. Germline CDR1 SEHNR, CDR2 FQNEAQ (reference sequence). Trimming cost V 5 bases and J 8 bases; bases outside gene matches: 8. CDR3 length equals 16 residues. The CDR3 nucleotides read TGTGCCAGCAGCACCCGGACTAGCGGGAGTCCAGGGGAGCTGTTTTTT. It yields the protein CASSTRTSGSPGELFF.

As concerns this clone: The junction does not match germline at one end; this may be a read error. The chain employs TRBV6-5 and TRBJ1-5, with D uncertain. Germline values: CDR1 MNHEY, CDR2 SVGAGI. The CDR3 loop spans 15 amino acids. CDR3 DNA sequence: TGTGCCAGCAGTCACTCGGACCATGCTGATCAGCCCCAGCATTTT. The encoded protein is CASSHSDHADQPQHF.